This entry is about one TCR beta chain. Other DNA sequences in this specimen translate into the identical CDR3. The sample comes from a study of shared clonotypes between healthy human individuals. CD8 cells regarded as naive lacked CD45RO, were positively chosen for CCR7, and omitted terminally differentiated effector memory CD45RA+ cells. The CDR3 has 15 amino acids. V was clipped by 0 bases and J by 4 bases; unmatched bases: 4. CDR1 is SGHKS, CDR2 YYEKEE, per germline (reference sequence). Generated by immunoSEQ multiplex PCR, the TCRdb table keeps only in-frame clones and is missing some. This sample has 760,000 or so clones, with about 96% found just once.

Sequencing was done on a sample of naive CD8+ T cells sorted from blood. The J gene is TRBJ2-1, the V gene TRBV5-5, with TRBD1 identical over 7 bases. This clonotype was sampled from a man aged 25-45 years in good health. Here the CDR3 reads CASSLVAGGYNEQFF. The CDR3 nucleotides read TGTGCCAGCAGCTTGGTAGCAGGGGGTTACAATGAGCAGTTCTTC. The full variable domain, rest sourced from reference TRBV5-5 and TRBJ2-1, is DAGVTQSPTHLIKTRGQQVTLRCSPISGHKSVSWYQQVLGQGPQFIFQYYEKEERGRGNFPDRFSARQFPNYSSELNVNALLLGDSALYLCASSLVAGGYNEQFFGPGTRLTVL.